This TCR beta chain came from a study of vaccination effects on CD4 cells after COVID-19. Looking at the study overall: All study participants received two doses of BNT162b2 or mRNA-1273 vaccine.

Per germline, CDR1 LGHDT and CDR2 YNNKEL (reference sequence). The CDR3 sequence is 15 residues long. The V end was cut by 2 bases, the J end by 8 bases, with 18 bases between. As regards this clone: The antigen is unknown.

Data came from immunoSEQ multiplex PCR; TCRdb stores just in-frame clones and leaves some out. The sample holds about 47,000 clones, 60% to 85% seen once. Upon completion of around 9 days in culture, CD4+ T cells were isolated. Both day 3 and day 7 saw half the medium replaced with IL-2 medium. Material: CD4+ T cells from PBMCs cultured without peptide, obtained before COVID-19 vaccination. The TCR originated in a human donor who had a prior SARS-CoV-2 infection. The chain combines TRBV3-1 (or the pseudogene TRBV3-2) with TRBJ1-2; the D is unclear. In DNA, the CDR3 is TGTGCCAGCAGCCAAAGCAGATCAGCCTACGAAGGCTACACCTTC. This encodes CASSQSRSAYEGYTF.